The 8 T cell receptor beta chains given below trace back to one sample, sequenced in a study of blood T cells in healthy people across ages. With a J-beta primer mix and a sample-barcoded 5' primer, a second PCR ran roughly 6 to 11 cycles. One entry per CDR3 protein results from TCRdb running MiXCR on the 5' RACE reads. Found here are about 800,000 distinct CDR3 sequences, approximately 25% of them singletons; the top ten hold approximately 3.7%. These data were likewise used in another study, on T cells of mothers and their children.

The sample comprised blood. The receptors derive from a boy younger than 18 in good health.

This clonotype was picked up many times. This chain joins TRBV20-1 and TRBJ2-5; 9 bases are shared with TRBD2. V trimming: 0 bases; J trimming: 3 bases; junction bases outside the gene matches: 8. The CDR3 is made up of 16 amino acids. Germline V gene sequence: CDR1 DFQATT, CDR2 SNEGSKA (reference sequence). The CDR3 DNA is TGCAGTGCTAGAGATCCCCGGGCTAGCGGGGAAGAGACCCAGTACTTC. The encoded protein is CSARDPRASGEETQYF.

Turning to this clonotype: The junction differs from germline at one of its ends, possibly a read error. This chain joins TRBV29-1 and TRBJ2-5; 7 bases map to TRBD1. The CDR3 is 13 residues long. The V gene's germline CDR1 is SQVTM and CDR2 ANQGSEA. The CDR3 is CSVQDRVRETQYF. The CDR3 DNA reads as TGCAGCGTTCAAGACAGGGTCAGGGAGACCCAGTACTTC.

A few counts support this clonotype. This chain connects TRBV20-1 to TRBJ1-2, with D possibly matching TRBD1 (6 bases). This CDR3 is built from 12 residues. Trimming removed 5 bases from V and 6 bases from J, with 13 bases in between. From germline, CDR1 is DFQATT and CDR2 SNEGSKA (reference sequence). The CDR3, as DNA: TGCAGTGCTCAACAGGGCGCCCATGGCTACACCTTC. It yields the protein CSAQQGAHGYTF.

This chain links TRBV28 with TRBJ2-5, with 8 bases aligning to TRBD2. From germline, CDR1 is MDHEN and CDR2 SYDVKM. V gave up 5 bases and J gave up 4 bases; unmatched junction bases: 15. This CDR3 is 17 amino acids long. CDR3 nucleotides: TGTGCCAGCAGTCCTACCGGGGGGCTAGCGGGTCTAGAGACCCAGTACTTC. Its translation is CASSPTGGLAGLETQYF. Full variable domain (rest looked up from reference TRBV28 and TRBJ2-5): DVKVTQSSRYLVKRTGEKVFLECVQDMDHENMFWYRQDPGLGLRLIYFSYDVKMKEKGDIPEGYSVSREKKERFSLILESASTNQTSMYLCASSPTGGLAGLETQYFGPGTRLLVL.

The chain recombines TRBV20-1 with TRBJ1-1; D unclear. The length of the CDR3 is 16 residues. The V gene lost 1 base and the J gene lost 2 bases, with 17 bases spanning the gap. Germline V CDR1 and CDR2: DFQATT, SNEGSKA (reference sequence). CDR3 region: CSARVVSVQLNTEAFF. CDR3 nucleotides: TGCAGTGCTAGAGTGGTGTCGGTCCAACTCAACACTGAAGCTTTCTTT.

This clonotype appeared once. CDR3 region: CASSPYYFNEQFF. The DNA for the CDR3 is TGTGCCAGCTCACCATACTACTTCAATGAGCAGTTCTTC. The chain couples TRBV18 to TRBJ2-1, with unresolved D. This CDR3 comprises 13 residues. The V gene's germline CDR1 is KGHSH and CDR2 LQKENI. V was clipped by 2 bases and J by 6 bases, with 8 bases between them. Variable domain in full (rest from reference TRBV18 and TRBJ2-1): NAGVMQNPRHLVRRRGQEARLRCSPMKGHSHVYWYRQLPEEGLKFMVYLQKENIIDESGMPKERFSAEFPKEGPSILRIQQVVRGDSAAYFCASSPYYFNEQFFGPGTRLTVL.

The sample holds a few counts of this clonotype. The V gene is TRBV18, the J gene TRBJ1-2; 10 nucleotides agree with TRBD1. CDR3 length: 16 amino acids. Germline CDR1 reads KGHSH; CDR2 reads LQKENI. The V segment lost 1 base and the J segment 6 bases; nucleotides outside the gene matches: 8. CDR3 sequence: CASSPLPGTGADGYTF. The CDR3 DNA is TGTGCCAGCTCACCACTCCCCGGGACAGGGGCCGATGGCTACACCTTC. Filled out from reference TRBV18 and TRBJ1-2, the complete variable domain reads NAGVMQNPRHLVRRRGQEARLRCSPMKGHSHVYWYRQLPEEGLKFMVYLQKENIIDESGMPKERFSAEFPKEGPSILRIQQVVRGDSAAYFCASSPLPGTGADGYTFGSGTRLTVV.

The chain recombines TRBV20-1 with TRBJ2-3; 7 nucleotides agree with TRBD1. Per germline, CDR1 DFQATT and CDR2 SNEGSKA (reference sequence). The trim removed 3 bases at V and 1 base at J, leaving 7 bases unmatched. The CDR3 length is 15 residues. The CDR3 sequence: CSASDRQGGTDTQYF. As DNA, the CDR3 is TGCAGTGCTAGCGATCGACAGGGCGGCACAGATACGCAGTATTTT.